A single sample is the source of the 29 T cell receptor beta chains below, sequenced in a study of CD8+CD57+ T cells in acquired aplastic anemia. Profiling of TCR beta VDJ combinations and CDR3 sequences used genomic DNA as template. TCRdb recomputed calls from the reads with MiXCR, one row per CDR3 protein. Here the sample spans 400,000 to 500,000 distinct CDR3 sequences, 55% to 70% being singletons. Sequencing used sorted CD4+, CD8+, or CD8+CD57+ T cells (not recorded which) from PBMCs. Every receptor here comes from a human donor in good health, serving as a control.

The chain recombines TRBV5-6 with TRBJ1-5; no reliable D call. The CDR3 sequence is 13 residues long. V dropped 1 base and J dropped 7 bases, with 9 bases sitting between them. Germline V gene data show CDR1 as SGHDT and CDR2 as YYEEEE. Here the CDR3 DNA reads TGTGCCAGCAGCTTGTTCGAGGGCCAGCCCCAGCATTTT. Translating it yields CASSLFEGQPQHF.

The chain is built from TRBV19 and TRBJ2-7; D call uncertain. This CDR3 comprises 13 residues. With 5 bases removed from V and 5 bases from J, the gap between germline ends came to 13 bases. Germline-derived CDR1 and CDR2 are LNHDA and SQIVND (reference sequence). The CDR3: CASSVSLAHEQYF. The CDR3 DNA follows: TGTGCCAGTAGTGTTTCGTTGGCCCACGAGCAGTACTTC.

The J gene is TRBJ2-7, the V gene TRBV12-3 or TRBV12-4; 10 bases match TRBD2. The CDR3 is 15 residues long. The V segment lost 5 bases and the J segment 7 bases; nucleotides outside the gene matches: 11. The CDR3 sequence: CASSLIAGGRGEQYF. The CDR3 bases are TGTGCCAGCAGTCTAATAGCGGGGGGCCGAGGGGAGCAGTACTTC.

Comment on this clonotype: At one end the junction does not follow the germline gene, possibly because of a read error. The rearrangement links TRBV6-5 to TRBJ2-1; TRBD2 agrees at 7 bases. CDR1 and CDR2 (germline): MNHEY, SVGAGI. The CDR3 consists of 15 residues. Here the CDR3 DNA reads TGTGCCATCAGTTTAGGCGGGGGCTCCTACAATGAGCAGTTCTTC. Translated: CAISLGGGSYNEQFF.

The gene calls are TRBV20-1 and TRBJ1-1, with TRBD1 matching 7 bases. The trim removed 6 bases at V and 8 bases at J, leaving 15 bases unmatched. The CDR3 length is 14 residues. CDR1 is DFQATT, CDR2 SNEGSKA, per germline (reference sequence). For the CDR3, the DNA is TGCAGTGCCCCCCCGGGAACCAGGGGGGCCGAAGCTTTCTTT. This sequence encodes CSAPPGTRGAEAFF.

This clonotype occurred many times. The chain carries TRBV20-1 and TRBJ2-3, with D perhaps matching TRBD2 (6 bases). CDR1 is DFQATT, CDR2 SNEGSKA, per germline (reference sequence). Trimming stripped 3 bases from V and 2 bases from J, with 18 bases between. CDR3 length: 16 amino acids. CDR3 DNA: TGCAGTGCTAGTGAAAGGCTAGCGCTAAACACAGATACGCAGTATTTT. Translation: CSASERLALNTDTQYF.

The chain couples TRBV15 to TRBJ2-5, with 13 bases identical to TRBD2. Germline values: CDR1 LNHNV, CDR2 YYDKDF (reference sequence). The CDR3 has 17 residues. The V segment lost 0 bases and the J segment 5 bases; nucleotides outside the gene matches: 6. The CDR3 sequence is CATSRDRLAGGGETQYF. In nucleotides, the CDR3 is TGTGCCACCAGCAGAGATCGACTAGCGGGGGGCGGGGAGACCCAGTACTTC.

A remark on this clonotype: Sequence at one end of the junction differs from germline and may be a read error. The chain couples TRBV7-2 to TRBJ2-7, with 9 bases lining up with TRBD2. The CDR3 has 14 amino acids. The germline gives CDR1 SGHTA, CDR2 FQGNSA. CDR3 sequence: CASSIAGASSTHTF. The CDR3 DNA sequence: TGTGCCAGCAGCATAGCGGGGGCCTCTAGCACGCATACGTTC.

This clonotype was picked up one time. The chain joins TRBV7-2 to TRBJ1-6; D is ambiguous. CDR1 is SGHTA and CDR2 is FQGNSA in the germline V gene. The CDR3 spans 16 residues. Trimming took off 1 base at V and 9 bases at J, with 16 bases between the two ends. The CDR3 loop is CASSLGIPRGGSPLHF. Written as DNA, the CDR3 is TGTGCCAGCAGCTTAGGGATTCCCAGAGGTGGTTCACCCCTCCACTTT.

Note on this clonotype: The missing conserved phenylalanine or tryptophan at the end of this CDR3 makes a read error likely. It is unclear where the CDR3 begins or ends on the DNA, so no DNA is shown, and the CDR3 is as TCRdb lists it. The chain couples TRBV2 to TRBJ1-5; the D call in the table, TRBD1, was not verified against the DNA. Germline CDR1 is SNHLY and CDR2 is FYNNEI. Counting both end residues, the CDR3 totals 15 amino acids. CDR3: CASSEDREGQPQHLA.

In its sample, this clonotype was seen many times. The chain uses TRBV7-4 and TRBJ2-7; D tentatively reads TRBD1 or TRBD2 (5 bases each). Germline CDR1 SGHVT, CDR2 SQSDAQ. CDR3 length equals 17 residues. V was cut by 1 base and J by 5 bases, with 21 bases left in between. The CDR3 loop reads CASSLGGRPLGIHEQYF. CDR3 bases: TGTGCCAGCAGCTTAGGGGGACGGCCGCTAGGGATTCACGAGCAGTACTTC.

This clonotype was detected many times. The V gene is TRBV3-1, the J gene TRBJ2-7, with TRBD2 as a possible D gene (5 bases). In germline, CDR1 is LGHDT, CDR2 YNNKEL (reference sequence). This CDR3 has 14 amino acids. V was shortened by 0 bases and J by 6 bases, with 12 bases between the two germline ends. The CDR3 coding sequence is TGTGCCAGCAGCCAAGACGACGCGGGTCTCGAGCAGTACTTC. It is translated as CASSQDDAGLEQYF.

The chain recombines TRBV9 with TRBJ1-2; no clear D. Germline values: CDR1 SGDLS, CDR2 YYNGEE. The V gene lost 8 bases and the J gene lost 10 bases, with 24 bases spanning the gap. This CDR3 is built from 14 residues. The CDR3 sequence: CASSIVPRLNFYTF. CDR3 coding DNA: TGTGCCAGTAGTATAGTCCCCCGTCTGAATTTCTACACCTTC.

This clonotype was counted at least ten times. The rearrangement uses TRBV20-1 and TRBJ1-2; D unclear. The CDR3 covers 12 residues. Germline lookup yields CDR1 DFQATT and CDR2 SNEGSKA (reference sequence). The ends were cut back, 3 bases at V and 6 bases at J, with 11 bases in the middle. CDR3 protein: CSASFGRDGYTF. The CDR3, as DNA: TGCAGTGCTAGCTTTGGGAGGGATGGCTACACCTTC.

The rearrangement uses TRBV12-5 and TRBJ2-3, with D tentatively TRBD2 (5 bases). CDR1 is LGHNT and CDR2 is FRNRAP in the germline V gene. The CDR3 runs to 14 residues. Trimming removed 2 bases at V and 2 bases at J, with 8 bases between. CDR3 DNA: TGTGCTAGTGGTTTGACTAGTAACACAGATACGCAGTATTTT. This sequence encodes CASGLTSNTDTQYF.

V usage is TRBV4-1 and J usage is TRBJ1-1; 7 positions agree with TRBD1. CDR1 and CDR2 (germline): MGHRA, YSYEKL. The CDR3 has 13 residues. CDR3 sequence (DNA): TGCAGCAGCAGCCGGACAGGGAACACTGAAGCTTTCTTT. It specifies CSSSRTGNTEAFF.

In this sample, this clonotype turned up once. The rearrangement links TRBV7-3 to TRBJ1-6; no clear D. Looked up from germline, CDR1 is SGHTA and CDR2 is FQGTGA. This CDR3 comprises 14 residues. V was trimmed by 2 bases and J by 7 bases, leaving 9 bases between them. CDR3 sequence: CASSLGEPNSPLHF. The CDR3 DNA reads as TGTGCCAGCAGCTTAGGGGAGCCGAATTCACCCCTCCACTTT.

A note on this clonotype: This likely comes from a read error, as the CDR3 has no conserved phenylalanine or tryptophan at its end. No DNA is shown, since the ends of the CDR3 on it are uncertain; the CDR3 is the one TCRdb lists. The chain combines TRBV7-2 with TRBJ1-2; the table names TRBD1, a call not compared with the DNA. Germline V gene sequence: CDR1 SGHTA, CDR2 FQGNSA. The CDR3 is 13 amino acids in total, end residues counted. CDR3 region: CASSLAVRDFQET.

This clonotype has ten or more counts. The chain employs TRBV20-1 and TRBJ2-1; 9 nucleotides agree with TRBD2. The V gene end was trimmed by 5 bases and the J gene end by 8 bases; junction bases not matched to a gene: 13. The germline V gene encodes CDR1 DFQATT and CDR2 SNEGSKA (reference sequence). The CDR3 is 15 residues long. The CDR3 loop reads CSAGHPGLAGHEQFF. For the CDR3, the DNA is TGCAGTGCTGGACATCCGGGACTAGCAGGGCATGAGCAGTTCTTC.

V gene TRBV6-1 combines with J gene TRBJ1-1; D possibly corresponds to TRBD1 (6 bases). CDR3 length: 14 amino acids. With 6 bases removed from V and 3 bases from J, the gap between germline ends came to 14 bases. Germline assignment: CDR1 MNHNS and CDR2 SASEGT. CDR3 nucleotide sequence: TGTGCCAGCAGCAGGACAGCGATACACACTGAAGCTTTCTTT. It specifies CASSRTAIHTEAFF.

CDR3 sequence reads: CASSANGPGETQYF. The CDR3 nucleotides read TGTGCCAGCAGTGCCAACGGGCCCGGGGAGACCCAGTACTTC. The gene calls are TRBV27 and TRBJ2-5; no clear D gene. Germline loops: CDR1 MNHEY, CDR2 SMNVEV (reference sequence). The CDR3 totals 14 residues. The V and J ends lost 5 bases and 5 bases respectively, with 15 bases between them.

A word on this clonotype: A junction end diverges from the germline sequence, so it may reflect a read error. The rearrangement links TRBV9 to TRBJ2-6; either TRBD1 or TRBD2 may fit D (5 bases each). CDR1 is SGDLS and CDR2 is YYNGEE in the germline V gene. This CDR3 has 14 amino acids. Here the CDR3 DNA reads TGTGCCAGCAGCCAAGATTGGGACGGACTCGATGTCTCTTTC. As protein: CASSQDWDGLDVSF. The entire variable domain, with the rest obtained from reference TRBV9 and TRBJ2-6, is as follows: DSGVTQTPKHLITATGQRVTLRCSPRSGDLSVYWYQQSLDQGLQFLIQYYNGEERAKGNILERFSAQQFPDLHSELNLSSLELGDSALYFCASSQDWDGLDVSFGAGSRLTVL.

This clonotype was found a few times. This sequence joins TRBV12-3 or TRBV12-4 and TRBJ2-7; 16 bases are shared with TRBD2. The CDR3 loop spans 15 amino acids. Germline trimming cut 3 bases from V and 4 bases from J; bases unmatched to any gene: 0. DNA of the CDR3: TGTGCCAGCAGTTTGGGACTAGCGGGGGGGTACGAGCAGTACTTC. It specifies CASSLGLAGGYEQYF.

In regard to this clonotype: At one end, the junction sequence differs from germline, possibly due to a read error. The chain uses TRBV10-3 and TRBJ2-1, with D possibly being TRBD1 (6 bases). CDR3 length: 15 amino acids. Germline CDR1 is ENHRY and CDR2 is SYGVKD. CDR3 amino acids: CATTGKGTYDNYFVF. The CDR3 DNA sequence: TGTGCGACCACAGGGAAGGGAACCTACGACAATTACTTCGTGTTC.

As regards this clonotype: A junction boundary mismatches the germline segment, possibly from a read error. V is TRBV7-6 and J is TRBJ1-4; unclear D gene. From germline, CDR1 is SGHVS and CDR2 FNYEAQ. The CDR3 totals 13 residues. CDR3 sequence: CASSFQEVSTEAF. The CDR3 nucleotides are TGTGCCAGCAGCTTCCAGGAAGTTTCGACTGAAGCTTTC.

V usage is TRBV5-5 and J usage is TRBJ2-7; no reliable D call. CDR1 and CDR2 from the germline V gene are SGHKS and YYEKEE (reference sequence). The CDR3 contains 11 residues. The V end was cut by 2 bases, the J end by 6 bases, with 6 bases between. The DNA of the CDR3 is TGTGCCAGCAGCTTTGAGGCCGAGCAGTACTTC. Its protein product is CASSFEAEQYF.

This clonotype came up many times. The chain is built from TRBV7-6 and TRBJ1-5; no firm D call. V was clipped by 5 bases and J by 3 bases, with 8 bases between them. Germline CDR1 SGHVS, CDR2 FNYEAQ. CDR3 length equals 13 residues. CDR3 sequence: CASSREINQPQHF. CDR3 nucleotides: TGTGCCAGCAGCCGGGAGATCAATCAGCCCCAGCATTTT.

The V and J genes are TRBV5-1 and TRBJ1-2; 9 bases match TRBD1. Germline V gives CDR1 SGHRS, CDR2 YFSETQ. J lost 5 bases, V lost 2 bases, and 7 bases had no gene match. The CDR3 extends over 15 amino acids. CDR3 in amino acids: CASSFPGQGVYGYTF. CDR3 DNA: TGCGCCAGCAGCTTTCCGGGACAGGGAGTGTATGGCTACACCTTC.

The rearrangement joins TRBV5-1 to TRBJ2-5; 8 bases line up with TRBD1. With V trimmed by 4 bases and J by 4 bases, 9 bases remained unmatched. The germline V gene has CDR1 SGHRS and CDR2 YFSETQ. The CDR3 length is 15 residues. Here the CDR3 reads CASSIGQGRPETQYF. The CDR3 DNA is TGCGCCAGCAGCATTGGACAGGGAAGGCCAGAGACCCAGTACTTC.